These T cell receptor beta chains were read from a single sample in a study of blood T cell repertoires in COVID-19. TCRdb keeps only in-frame clones here, not all; method: immunoSEQ multiplex PCR. The data show under 200,000 clones, around 74% seen once. The sequencing input was peripheral blood. All receptors derive from a man aged 65-85 years with acute or convalescent COVID-19. Both conserved end residues are part of each CDR3. The order of the fields is D gene, V gene, CDR3 protein. The D gene is left open where the match is weak.

>NA|TRBV19
CASMGGVDNSPLHF
>TRBD1|TRBV7-2
CASSLRRGTGDGYTF
>TRBD2|TRBV10-3
CAISAYRSGGNTGELFF
>TRBD1|TRBV29-1
CSVEEANRGPLDGYTF
>TRBD2|TRBV24-1
CATSGTSGRVTDTQYF
>TRBD1|TRBV5-1
CASSTGQLNGYTF
>TRBD2|TRBV7-2
CASSLDDGTSGAYNEQFF
>TRBD1|TRBV25-1
CASSATGAWSTDTQYF
>TRBD2|TRBV10-3
CAISKTSGGAPSSYEQYF
>NA|TRBV4-2
CASSQGLTQGYHEQYF
>NA|TRBV5-5
CASSTHLETQYF
>TRBD2|TRBV24-1
CATSEASGRETQYF
>TRBD2|TRBV6-5
CASSSTSGRPYEQYF
>NA|TRBV5-1
CASSLDQGRQFF
>TRBD2|TRBV29-1
CSVQLAGGRATDTQYF
>NA|TRBV9
CASSVAPRQAHGYTF
>TRBD1|TRBV9
CASSVTGANYGYTF
>NA|TRBV12-5
CASGSDYSNQPQHF
>NA|TRBV9
CASSVVGGDGDTQYF
>NA|TRBV5-1
CASSLEPGSNQPQHF
>TRBD2|TRBV24-1
CATSDLGLAGAAETQYF
>TRBD1|TRBV27
CASSSTGGSYNEQFF
>TRBD1|TRBV2
CASNGQGPSGYGYTF
>NA|TRBV20-1
CSASNKRTGETEAFF
>TRBD1|TRBV10-3
CAISDPTGTETQYF
>NA|TRBV11-1
CASSLSSNQPQHF
>NA|TRBV7-9
CASSLGTPHSYEQYF
>NA|TRBV9
CASGANEAFF
>NA|TRBV5-6
CASSPNYQETQYF
>NA|TRBV30
CAWSVGSPGELFF
>NA|TRBV27
CASSLSSSTDTQYF
>TRBD2|TRBV6-2/TRBV6-3
CASSYGGRASEQFF
>TRBD1|TRBV24-1
CATSDGRDRSLEQYF
>NA|TRBV4-1
CASSQDWGAAYEQYF
>NA|TRBV7-8
CASSTRGNTEAFF